Shown below are 2 T cell receptor beta chains from a single sample sequenced in a study of OX40 agonist ivuxolimab in advanced cancers. Measured with immunoSEQ multiplex PCR; TCRdb has only the in-frame clones, and not every one. The sample lists 6,500 to 8,000 clones, roughly 74% seen once, with about 19% in the top ten. The source material was CD4+ or CD8+ T cells sorted from blood, sampled in a trial of the OX40 agonist ivuxolimab. These receptors all stem from an adult with an advanced solid tumor such as melanoma, head and neck, liver or kidney cancer.

This chain joins TRBV9 and TRBJ1-3; TRBD1 agrees at 9 bases. V was pared by 5 bases and J by 3 bases, with 6 bases of the junction left unmatched. The CDR3 contains 15 residues. Per germline, CDR1 SGDLS and CDR2 YYNGEE. The DNA for the CDR3 is TGTGCCAGCAGTGGGGGACAGGGTGGTGGAAACACCATATATTTT. This sequence encodes CASSGGQGGGNTIYF. Variable domain in full (rest from reference TRBV9 and TRBJ1-3): DSGVTQTPKHLITATGQRVTLRCSPRSGDLSVYWYQQSLDQGLQFLIQYYNGEERAKGNILERFSAQQFPDLHSELNLSSLELGDSALYFCASSGGQGGGNTIYFGEGSWLTVV.

The chain recombines TRBV7-6 with TRBJ2-7; D unclear. The CDR3 extends over 12 amino acids. The V end was cut by 5 bases, the J end by 5 bases, with 10 bases between. The germline gives CDR1 SGHVS, CDR2 FNYEAQ. The CDR3 region has the DNA TGTGCCAGCAGCCCAGATTTCCACGAGCAGTACTTC. It specifies CASSPDFHEQYF.